This T cell receptor (beta chain) was captured by sequencing in a study of read filtering for tumor transcriptome and immune sequencing. On the study more broadly: DNase treatment preceded whole-transcriptome library preparation.

The library was built from about 400 ng RNA with molecular barcoded adaptors for alpha/delta and beta/gamma chains. TCRdb itself ran the reads through MiXCR, one entry per CDR3 protein. This sample yields under 150,000 distinct CDR3 sequences, of which less than 15% are seen a single time; 6.5% to 9% belongs to the top ten. Germline assignment: CDR1 SGHNT and CDR2 YYREEE (reference sequence). The V gene end was trimmed by 4 bases and the J gene end by 5 bases; junction bases not matched to a gene: 11. This CDR3 is 18 amino acids long. The chain has TRBV5-4 and TRBJ2-2; 13 nucleotides align to TRBD2. This receptor was obtained from a donor at least 40 years old with multiple myeloma. Sequencing was done on a sample of a population of CD138-negative cells sorted from bone marrow. The CDR3, as DNA: TGTGCCAGCAGCCAAGGACTAGCGGGAGAGAGTATTACCGGGGAGCTGTTTTTT. Amino acids: CASSQGLAGESITGELFF.